These T cell receptor beta chains were read from a single sample in a study of PD-L1 blockade in urothelial cancer. The table came from immunoSEQ multiplex PCR; TCRdb's copy has only in-frame clones and leaves some out. In the table there are approximately 79,000 clones, approximately 90% of which are singletons. This material consisted of PBMCs, taken around atezolizumab (anti-PD-L1) treatment. The receptors were sampled from a woman over 75 with urothelial cancer. Each CDR3 is given with its conserved first and last residue. D genes are given only for firm matches. The size of a clone is reported for some rows only, either as once, few or many, or as a class for expanded clones.

D | J | size | V | DNA | CDR3
- | TRBJ1-1 | - | TRBV11-3 | TGTGCCAGCAGCCTTTTGCGGAACACTGAAGCTTTCTTT | CASSLLRNTEAFF
- | TRBJ2-7 | - | TRBV18 | TGTGCCAGCTCACCAGGGGCGGTGAGCTCCTACGAGCAGTACTTC | CASSPGAVSSYEQYF
TRBD1 | TRBJ2-7 | - | TRBV15 | TGTGCCACCAGCAGACCATATACCGGGACAGGGGATCGCTACGAGCAGTACTTC | CATSRPYTGTGDRYEQYF
- | TRBJ2-3 | - | TRBV6-5 | TGTGCCGTACGTCGGGGTTCCACAGATACGCAGTATTTT | CAVRRGSTDTQYF
- | TRBJ1-5 | - | TRBV6-1 | TGTGCCACCCGTGGGCAGGGTCTGAATCAGCCCCAGCATTTT | CATRGQGLNQPQHF
- | TRBJ1-1 | - | TRBV30 | TGTGCCTGGAGTGCCACTACCCTCAGGAGGGGCGCAGGAGCTTTCTTT | CAWSATTLRRGAGAFF
TRBD2 | TRBJ2-5 | - | TRBV2 | TGTGCCAGCAGTCCCCTTGTCGCTAGCGGGCGAGAGACCCAGTACTTC | CASSPLVASGRETQYF
- | TRBJ1-3 | - | TRBV9 | TGTGCCAGCAGCGCCGGAGGCTCTGGAAACACCATATATTTT | CASSAGGSGNTIYF
TRBD1 | TRBJ1-3 | once | TRBV9 | TGTGCCAGCAGCGTAGGTGGAAGCCCATCGACAGGGGGTGGAAACACCATATATTTT | CASSVGGSPSTGGGNTIYF
TRBD1 | TRBJ1-2 | - | TRBV19 | TGTGCCAGTAGTATCCCCCTTAACAGGGGTTATGGCTACACCTTC | CASSIPLNRGYGYTF
- | TRBJ2-7 | once | TRBV7-9 | TGTGCCAGCAGCCTCAGATCGGGAGAGCAGTACTTC | CASSLRSGEQYF
- | TRBJ2-7 | - | TRBV20-1 | TGCAGTGCTAGAGCCCGAGGGGAGCAGTACTTC | CSARARGEQYF
TRBD2 | TRBJ2-7 | - | TRBV18 | TGTGCCAGCTCGCCCCCTTTGGGTAGCGGGAGACACGAGCAGTACTTC | CASSPPLGSGRHEQYF
TRBD2 | TRBJ2-3 | - | TRBV19 | TGTGCCAGTAGTAGTAACAGCGGGAGGGGCACAGATACGCAGTATTTT | CASSSNSGRGTDTQYF
- | TRBJ2-5 | - | TRBV19 | TGTGCCAGTAGTATAGGCTCCGCGGTCCTCCAAGAGACCCAGTACTTC | CASSIGSAVLQETQYF
TRBD2 | TRBJ2-4 | - | TRBV9 | TGTGCCAGCAGCTTCGGGACTAGCGGAACCAAAAACATTCAGTACTTC | CASSFGTSGTKNIQYF
- | TRBJ2-5 | once | TRBV28 | TGTGCCAGCAGTTTCCTGAGGCGCCAAGAGACCCAGTACTTC | CASSFLRRQETQYF
TRBD1 | TRBJ2-7 | - | TRBV2 | TGTGCCAGCATAAGGGACAGGGGACCGTACGAGCAGTACTTC | CASIRDRGPYEQYF
- | TRBJ2-7 | - | TRBV27 | TGTGCCAGCAGGGGCTCAGGGGGGTACGAGCAGTACTTC | CASRGSGGYEQYF
TRBD1 | TRBJ1-4 | - | TRBV11-2 | TGTGCCAGCAGCGCCGGACAGGGTGGGGAAAAACTGTTTTTT | CASSAGQGGEKLFF